Shown below are 26 T cell receptor beta chains from a single sample sequenced in a study of shared clonotypes between healthy human individuals. Produced via immunoSEQ multiplex PCR; TCRdb's table is partial and in-frame only. The repertoire has approximately 2.1 million clones, about 92% of them found once; the top ten carry about 0.37%. Sequenced sample: naive CD4+ T cells from PBMCs. As for subset: CD45RA+ positively selected. The receptors derive from a man younger than 35 in good health. Some clones in this sample may be carry-over from other donors' samples.

The gene calls are TRBV7-2 and TRBJ1-2; D may be TRBD1 (5 bases). V was cut by 3 bases and J by 0 bases, with 8 bases left in between. The CDR3 has 14 amino acids. CDR1 is SGHTA, CDR2 FQGNSA, per germline. The CDR3 protein is CASSFGTTNYGYTF. The CDR3 DNA reads TGTGCCAGCAGCTTCGGGACTACTAACTATGGCTACACCTTC.

The gene calls are TRBV7-3 and TRBJ2-1; TRBD2 agrees at 10 bases. The V segment lost 5 bases and the J segment 8 bases; nucleotides outside the gene matches: 9. The CDR3 consists of 15 residues. CDR1 and CDR2 (germline): SGHTA, FQGTGA. CDR3 sequence: CASSLLSGRGYEQFF. The CDR3 nucleotides read TGTGCCAGCAGCCTCCTAAGCGGGAGGGGCTATGAGCAGTTCTTC.

This chain uses TRBV7-9 with TRBJ2-3; D possibly matches TRBD1 or TRBD2 (5 bases each). This CDR3 region has 16 residues. The V gene's germline CDR1 is SEHNR and CDR2 FQNEAQ (reference sequence). The V gene lost 3 bases and the J gene lost 4 bases, with 17 bases spanning the gap. The CDR3 protein is CASSFGTHNSPDTQYF. The DNA for the CDR3 is TGTGCCAGCAGCTTCGGGACCCATAATTCCCCAGATACGCAGTATTTT.

The chain is built from TRBV7-2 and TRBJ2-5; either TRBD1 or TRBD2 may fit D (6 bases each). This CDR3 comprises 15 residues. The V end was cut by 3 bases, the J end by 5 bases, with 16 bases between. Germline values: CDR1 SGHTA, CDR2 FQGNSA. The CDR3: CASSFVGGGRETQYF. DNA of the CDR3: TGTGCCAGCAGCTTTGTAGGGGGAGGTAGGGAGACCCAGTACTTC.

V and J are TRBV30 and TRBJ2-4; 8 nucleotides line up with TRBD1. The V gene's germline CDR1 is GTSNPN and CDR2 SVGIG (reference sequence). The CDR3 is made up of 16 amino acids. J lost 6 bases, V lost 0 bases, and 10 bases had no gene match. The CDR3 DNA reads as TGTGCCTGGAGTGTACGCGGCAGGGGGCTCGGAAACATTCAGTACTTC. Amino acid sequence: CAWSVRGRGLGNIQYF.

This clone was picked up a small number of times. This chain joins TRBV6-5 and TRBJ1-2; no clear D. The CDR3 sequence is 15 residues long. The germline CDR1 and CDR2 sequences are MNHEY and SVGAGI. V shed 4 bases and J shed 7 bases, with 19 bases lying between them. Here the CDR3 reads CASSSILTEARGYTF. The CDR3 nucleotides are TGTGCCAGCAGTTCCATCCTGACGGAGGCCCGTGGCTACACCTTC.

This chain links TRBV2 with TRBJ1-3; D is unresolved. This CDR3 has 14 residues. CDR1 and CDR2 from the germline V gene are SNHLY and FYNNEI. Trimming cost V 3 bases and J 3 bases, with 9 bases left between them. The CDR3 nucleotides are TGTGCCAGCAGTGAGTCGGGTGGTGGAAACACCATATATTTT. This encodes CASSESGGGNTIYF.

The CDR3 here is CASSRHRGSFTGELFF. The CDR3 nucleotides read TGTGCCAGCAGTCGCCATAGGGGCAGTTTCACCGGGGAGCTGTTTTTT. V usage is TRBV27 and J usage is TRBJ2-2, with D possibly being TRBD1 (5 bases). The CDR3 is 16 residues long. Germline loops: CDR1 MNHEY, CDR2 SMNVEV (reference sequence). The V and J ends lost 5 bases and 4 bases respectively, with 17 bases between them.

This clone was seen a single time. The chain links TRBV11-2 to TRBJ2-7; 9 nucleotides match TRBD2. Trimming took 5 bases from V and 3 from J; bases not matched to a gene: 8. CDR3 size: 15 residues. Germline V gene lookup returns CDR1 SGHAT and CDR2 FQNNGV. The CDR3 DNA is TGTGCCAGCAGCCCAATTAGCGGGGGTTACTACGAGCAGTACTTC. Amino acids: CASSPISGGYYEQYF.

The chain is built from TRBV6-4 and TRBJ2-2, with 8 bases identical to TRBD2. J lost 1 base, V lost 3 bases, and 1 base had no gene match. The germline V gene has CDR1 MRHNA and CDR2 SNTAGT. CDR3 size: 15 residues. Here the CDR3 reads CASSESGRNTGELFF. CDR3 DNA: TGTGCCAGCAGTGAGAGCGGGAGGAACACCGGGGAGCTGTTTTTT.

The CDR3 spells CAGRDRGSDEQFF. The CDR3 bases are TGTGCCGGCCGGGACAGGGGCTCTGATGAGCAGTTCTTC. The chain recombines TRBV28 with TRBJ2-1; 10 nucleotides match TRBD1. The V gene's germline CDR1 is MDHEN and CDR2 SYDVKM. The CDR3 runs to 13 residues. V shed 11 bases, J shed 8 bases, and the junction held 9 bases outside the gene matches.

This clone came up once. The V gene is TRBV7-6, the J gene TRBJ2-5, with a weak D call TRBD1 (6 bases). The CDR3 sequence is 16 residues long. CDR1 and CDR2 (germline): SGHVS, FNYEAQ. V was cut by 2 bases and J by 2 bases, with 15 bases left in between. CDR3 protein: CASSLRVRGVQETQYF. The CDR3 DNA reads TGTGCCAGCAGCTTACGAGTCAGGGGCGTTCAAGAGACCCAGTACTTC.

The rearrangement uses TRBV27 and TRBJ2-3; 12 positions match TRBD2. This CDR3 comprises 14 residues. The germline V gene has CDR1 MNHEY and CDR2 SMNVEV (reference sequence). V was clipped by 9 bases and J by 4 bases; unmatched bases: 5. CDR3 region: CASGLAGNPDTQYF. The CDR3 region has the DNA TGTGCCAGTGGACTAGCGGGAAATCCAGATACGCAGTATTTT.

The chain employs TRBV5-1 and TRBJ2-1; the match to TRBD1 covers 7 bases. The CDR3 runs 16 residues. The ends lost 1 base at V and 3 bases at J; junction bases unmatched: 7. CDR1 is SGHRS and CDR2 is YFSETQ in the germline V gene. This CDR3 reads CASSLPATGNYNEQFF. CDR3 sequence (DNA): TGCGCCAGCAGCTTGCCAGCGACAGGGAACTACAATGAGCAGTTCTTC. The whole variable domain, remainder taken from reference TRBV5-1 and TRBJ2-1, is KAGVTQTPRYLIKTRGQQVTLSCSPISGHRSVSWYQQTPGQGLQFLFEYFSETQRNKGNFPGRFSGRQFSNSRSEMNVSTLELGDSALYLCASSLPATGNYNEQFFGPGTRLTVL.

The CDR3 nucleotides are TGTGTCGGACTAGCGGGAATCAACGAGCAGTACTTC. This translates into CVGLAGINEQYF. The chain employs TRBV6-6 and TRBJ2-7; 12 nucleotides line up with TRBD2. Looked up from germline, CDR1 is MNHNY and CDR2 is SVGAGI (reference sequence). This CDR3 contains 12 residues.

V gene TRBV11-1 combines with J gene TRBJ2-7; 7 bases agree with TRBD1. V lost 5 bases and J lost 3; bases outside the gene matches: 10. CDR1 is SGHAT and CDR2 is FQDESV in the germline V gene (reference sequence). The CDR3 spans 15 residues. The CDR3 region is CASSLQGPNLYEQYF. The CDR3 DNA sequence: TGTGCCAGCAGCCTACAGGGGCCAAACCTCTACGAGCAGTACTTC.

The rearrangement uses TRBV29-1 and TRBJ2-7; D may correspond to TRBD1 or TRBD2 (5 bases each). From germline, CDR1 is SQVTM and CDR2 ANQGSEA. The CDR3 has 12 amino acids. V lost 7 bases and J 5 bases, leaving 15 bases between the germline ends. CDR3 loop: CSGLGPSDEQYF. The CDR3 coding sequence is TGCAGCGGTCTGGGACCCTCTGACGAGCAGTACTTC.

This clone was detected once. The chain joins TRBV5-1 to TRBJ2-5; 7 bases are a match to TRBD2. CDR1 SGHRS and CDR2 YFSETQ come from the germline V gene. After removal of 5 bases from V and 1 base from J, the junction contained 8 bases not matched to a gene. The CDR3 runs 15 residues. This CDR3 is CASSPWASGQETQYF. The CDR3 DNA reads TGCGCCAGCAGTCCCTGGGCTAGCGGCCAAGAGACCCAGTACTTC.

This sequence joins TRBV5-6 and TRBJ2-4; 10 nucleotides line up with TRBD2. V gave up 4 bases and J gave up 1 base; unmatched junction bases: 8. This CDR3 is built from 17 residues. Germline CDR1 SGHDT, CDR2 YYEEEE. CDR3 sequence: CASSRRLAGTAKNIQYF. CDR3 DNA: TGTGCCAGCAGCCGGAGACTAGCGGGCACGGCCAAAAACATTCAGTACTTC.

V is TRBV18 and J is TRBJ2-1; TRBD2 matches at 7 bases. V shed 2 bases and J 5 bases; nucleotides not matched to a gene: 3. Looked up from germline, CDR1 is KGHSH and CDR2 is LQKENI. CDR3 length equals 14 residues. The CDR3 DNA reads TGTGCCAGCTCACCAGTGACTAGCCACAATGAGCAGTTCTTC. Protein sequence: CASSPVTSHNEQFF.

This sequence joins TRBV28 and TRBJ2-1; D possibly corresponds to TRBD2 (5 bases). Trimming removed 2 bases at V and 4 bases at J, with 9 bases between. Germline lookup yields CDR1 MDHEN and CDR2 SYDVKM. This CDR3 region has 14 residues. CDR3 protein: CASSLGLEYNEQFF. DNA of the CDR3: TGTGCCAGCAGTTTAGGACTGGAGTACAATGAGCAGTTCTTC.

This chain joins TRBV6-7 and TRBJ2-6; D gene uncertain. TRBV6-7 is assigned to the ORF class and has an uncertain function. The CDR3 consists of 21 residues. Trimming removed 0 bases from V and 0 bases from J, with 21 bases in between. CDR3 bases: TGTGCCAGCAGTTACTCGGATGACGGAAGCTTTTGTTACTCTGGGGCCAACGTCCTGACTTTC. Its protein product is CASSYSDDGSFCYSGANVLTF.

The chain combines TRBV7-6 with TRBJ1-6; 7 bases fit TRBD1. Germline V CDR1 and CDR2: SGHVS, FNYEAQ. The V segment lost 8 bases and the J segment 8 bases; nucleotides outside the gene matches: 9. This CDR3 region has 14 residues. The CDR3 loop is CASAGGQRYSPLHF. DNA for the CDR3: TGTGCCAGCGCCGGGGGACAGCGGTATTCACCCCTCCACTTT. The variable domain in full, completed from reference TRBV7-6 and TRBJ1-6, reads GAGVSQSPRYKVTKRGQDVALRCDPISGHVSLYWYRQALGQGPEFLTYFNYEAQQDKSGLPNDRFSAERPEGSISTLTIQRTEQRDSAMYRCASAGGQRYSPLHFGNGTRLTVT.

The rearrangement joins TRBV10-3 to TRBJ2-7; D not certain. Trimming shortened V by 8 bases and J by 0 bases, and 5 bases separated the two germline ends. The germline CDR1 and CDR2 sequences are ENHRY and SYGVKD. The CDR3 spans 11 residues. The CDR3 is CAIGRSYEQYF. Here the CDR3 DNA reads TGTGCCATCGGACGCTCCTACGAGCAGTACTTC.

The CDR3 bases are TGTGCCAGCAGCGCGTATGGGGGCCCAGATACGCAGTATTTT. Translated, it gives CASSAYGGPDTQYF. The rearrangement links TRBV7-9 to TRBJ2-3; the D gene is possibly TRBD1 (6 bases). Germline-derived CDR1 and CDR2 are SEHNR and FQNEAQ (reference sequence). The CDR3 has 14 amino acids. V was pared by 5 bases and J by 4 bases, with 13 bases between. Together with reference TRBV7-9 and TRBJ2-3, the CDR3 gives the full variable domain: DTGVSQNPRHKITKRGQNVTFRCDPISEHNRLYWYRQTLGQGPEFLTYFQNEAQLEKSRLLSDRFSAERPKGSFSTLEIQRTEQGDSAMYLCASSAYGGPDTQYFGPGTRLTVL.

The V and J genes are TRBV29-1 and TRBJ2-3; a weak D match, TRBD2 (6 bases). Trimming took 7 bases from V and 0 from J, leaving 17 bases between them. Germline loops: CDR1 SQVTM, CDR2 ANQGSEA. The CDR3 runs to 15 residues. CDR3 in DNA: TGCAGCGCCAAGGACCCCAGCGGGAGCACAGATACGCAGTATTTT. Encoded protein: CSAKDPSGSTDTQYF.